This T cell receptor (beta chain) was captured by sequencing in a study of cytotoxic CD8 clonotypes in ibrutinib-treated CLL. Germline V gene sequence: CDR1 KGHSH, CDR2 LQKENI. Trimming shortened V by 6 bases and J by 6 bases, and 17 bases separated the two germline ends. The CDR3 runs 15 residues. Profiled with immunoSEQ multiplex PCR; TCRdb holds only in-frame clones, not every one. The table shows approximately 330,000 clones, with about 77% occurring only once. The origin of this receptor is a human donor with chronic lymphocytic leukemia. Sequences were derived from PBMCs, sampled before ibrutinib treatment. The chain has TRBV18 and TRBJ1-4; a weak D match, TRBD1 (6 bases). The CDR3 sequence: CASSRGRTEYEKLFF. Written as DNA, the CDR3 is TGTGCCAGCTCGCGGGGGCGGACAGAGTATGAAAAACTGTTTTTT.